A single sample gave rise to the 26 T cell receptor beta chains below, sequenced in a study of blood T cell repertoires in COVID-19. Here immunoSEQ multiplex PCR was the method, and the copy in TCRdb shows in-frame clones only, minus some. The sample has about 240,000 clones, around 87% seen once. The sequenced sample was PBMCs or T cells enriched from blood (not recorded which). The receptors derive from a woman between 40 and 55 years old with acute COVID-19.

The rearrangement joins TRBV28 to TRBJ2-5; tentative D call: TRBD2 (6 bases). Trimming left V 7 bases short and J 7 bases short, with 19 bases between. This CDR3 is 14 amino acids long. CDR1 and CDR2 from the germline V gene are MDHEN and SYDVKM. CDR3 DNA sequence: TGTGCCAGCACCCTGAGTTCGGGAGCTGGGACCCAGTACTTC. The encoded protein is CASTLSSGAGTQYF.

The chain joins TRBV5-1 to TRBJ2-2, with TRBD1 matching over 8 bases. Germline V CDR1 and CDR2: SGHRS, YFSETQ. The CDR3 contains 16 residues. V was pared by 3 bases and J by 5 bases, with 9 bases of the junction left unmatched. CDR3 sequence (DNA): TGCGCCAGCAGCTCGTTCAGGGGGCCGATAACCGGGGAGCTGTTTTTT. Translation: CASSSFRGPITGELFF.

This chain joins TRBV15 and TRBJ2-3, with 10 bases matching TRBD2. Germline V CDR1 and CDR2: LNHNV, YYDKDF (reference sequence). J was trimmed by 2 bases and V by 1 base; bases with no gene match: 6. This CDR3 spans 17 amino acids. Written as DNA, the CDR3 is TGTGCCACCAGCAGAGTCGGGCTAGCGGGAGACACAGATACGCAGTATTTT. Translation: CATSRVGLAGDTDTQYF.

The rearrangement links TRBV4-1 to TRBJ2-3, with D possibly TRBD1 on 5 matching bases. Germline loops: CDR1 MGHRA, CDR2 YSYEKL. Trimming took 5 bases from V and 2 from J, leaving 11 bases between them. The CDR3 is 14 amino acids. CDR3 region: CASSAGQDTDTQYF. Here the CDR3 DNA reads TGCGCCAGCAGCGCTGGACAAGACACAGATACGCAGTATTTT.

This clone appeared a single time. The V call is TRBV2, the J call TRBJ2-1; 11 nucleotides align to TRBD2. V was pared by 5 bases and J by 4 bases, with 7 bases of the junction left unmatched. Germline V lookup: CDR1 SNHLY, CDR2 FYNNEI. There are 16 residues in the CDR3. CDR3 in DNA: TGTGCCAGCAGTCAGAACCTAGCGGGAGGTTACAATGAGCAGTTCTTC. It codes for CASSQNLAGGYNEQFF.

This chain links TRBV6-5 with TRBJ2-2; 7 nucleotides line up with TRBD2. The CDR3 is 14 amino acids. Germline V gene data show CDR1 as MNHEY and CDR2 as SVGAGI. J gave up 6 bases and V 7 bases, and 8 bases lay outside the gene matches. CDR3 region: CASIIGGRPGELFF. In DNA form, the CDR3 reads TGTGCCAGCATAATCGGGGGGAGGCCCGGGGAGCTGTTTTTT.

This clone occurred once. The genes are TRBV25-1 and TRBJ2-3, with TRBD2 matching 10 bases. The CDR3 extends over 16 amino acids. The germline V gene has CDR1 MGHDK and CDR2 SYGVNS. V trimming: 7 bases; J trimming: 2 bases; junction bases outside the gene matches: 9. Here the CDR3 reads CASMGLARSDTDTQYF. For the CDR3, the DNA is TGTGCCAGCATGGGACTAGCGAGATCAGACACAGATACGCAGTATTTT.

The chain has TRBV4-1 and TRBJ2-7; 13 nucleotides match TRBD2. The V gene's germline CDR1 is MGHRA and CDR2 YSYEKL. The CDR3 has 15 residues. V lost 6 bases, J lost 3 bases, and 5 bases stayed unmatched. The CDR3 DNA follows: TGCGCCAGCAGGTCCGGGACTAGCGGGAACTACGAGCAGTACTTC. This gives the protein CASRSGTSGNYEQYF.

The V gene is TRBV7-9, the J gene TRBJ2-3; 9 bases map to TRBD2. V shed 3 bases and J 0 bases; nucleotides not matched to a gene: 13. The CDR3 has 19 residues. The V gene's germline CDR1 is SEHNR and CDR2 FQNEAQ (reference sequence). The CDR3 DNA sequence: TGTGCCAGCAGCTTCCCAAAGCCGGGACTAGCATCTAGCACAGATACGCAGTATTTT. Protein product: CASSFPKPGLASSTDTQYF.

The gene calls are TRBV6-5 and TRBJ1-2, with 8 bases that match TRBD1. The V gene's germline CDR1 is MNHEY and CDR2 SVGAGI. The CDR3 consists of 12 residues. The CDR3 reads CAGAGGDYGYTF. The CDR3, as DNA: TGTGCTGGGGCAGGGGGCGACTATGGCTACACCTTC.

This chain uses TRBV9 with TRBJ2-7; D gene ambiguous. The germline CDR1 and CDR2 sequences are SGDLS and YYNGEE. Deletions cut 4 bases from V and 3 bases from J, with 5 bases between. The length of the CDR3 is 11 residues. The CDR3 DNA reads as TGTGCCAGCAGCCCCGGCTACGAGCAGTACTTC. This codes for CASSPGYEQYF.

The chain recombines TRBV11-3 with TRBJ2-1, with 7 bases lining up with TRBD2. The CDR3 is 15 residues long. V lost 3 bases and J lost 5; bases outside the gene matches: 7. Germline CDR1 and CDR2: SGHNT and YENEEA. The CDR3 DNA reads TGTGCCAGCAGCTTCGAGGCTAGCGGAAACAATGAGCAGTTCTTC. Amino acids: CASSFEASGNNEQFF.

The chain is built from TRBV19 and TRBJ1-1; 7 bases match TRBD1. The CDR3 loop spans 14 amino acids. Germline-derived CDR1 and CDR2 are LNHDA and SQIVND (reference sequence). The junction had 7 bases not matched to a gene; V was cut back by 4 bases and J by 5 bases. The CDR3 bases are TGTGCCAGTAGTAAGGCAGGGGGGCGGACTGAAGCTTTCTTT. This encodes CASSKAGGRTEAFF.

The chain couples TRBV13 to TRBJ1-1; unclear D gene. The CDR3 contains 12 residues. Trimming took 7 bases from V and 4 from J, leaving 10 bases between them. Germline values: CDR1 PRHDT, CDR2 FYEKMQ (reference sequence). CDR3 residues: CASNEGSTEAFF. In DNA form, the CDR3 reads TGTGCCAGCAACGAAGGGAGCACTGAAGCTTTCTTT. Variable domain in full (rest from reference TRBV13 and TRBJ1-1): AAGVIQSPRHLIKEKRETATLKCYPIPRHDTVYWYQQGPGQDPQFLISFYEKMQSDKGSIPDRFSAQQFSDYHSELNMSSLELGDSALYFCASNEGSTEAFFGQGTRLTVV.

V is TRBV11-3 and J is TRBJ2-1; 11 bases match TRBD2. Germline CDR1 SGHNT, CDR2 YENEEA. After removal of 5 bases from V and 6 bases from J, the junction contained 12 bases not matched to a gene. The CDR3 is 17 amino acids. The CDR3 reads CASSPGGSGRAGNEQFF. The CDR3 DNA reads as TGTGCCAGCAGCCCCGGTGGTAGCGGGAGGGCGGGCAATGAGCAGTTCTTC.

This sequence joins TRBV6-4 and TRBJ2-6, with D unclear. Trimming cost V 0 bases and J 3 bases, with 9 bases left between them. Germline lookup yields CDR1 MRHNA and CDR2 SNTAGT. This CDR3 region has 16 residues. The CDR3 loop reads CASSDSVYSGANVLTF. The CDR3 DNA follows: TGTGCCAGCAGTGACTCAGTGTACAGTGGGGCCAACGTCCTGACTTTC.

The chain recombines TRBV4-2 with TRBJ2-6; 14 bases align to TRBD2. The CDR3 consists of 18 residues. Per the germline V gene, CDR1 is LGHNA and CDR2 is YNFKEQ. With V trimmed by 3 bases and J by 3 bases, 4 bases remained unmatched. The CDR3 nucleotides read TGTGCCAGCAGCCATGGGACTAGCGGGAGCTATGGGGCCAACGTCCTGACTTTC. Protein: CASSHGTSGSYGANVLTF.

This chain connects TRBV11-3 to TRBJ1-1, with D possibly being TRBD1 (6 bases). Germline lookup yields CDR1 SGHNT and CDR2 YENEEA. This CDR3 comprises 16 residues. Deletions cut 4 bases from V and 11 bases from J, with 26 bases between. DNA of the CDR3: TGTGCCAGCAGCTCATTGGACCGGGACACCCGAACTAGGGCTTTCTTT. Protein: CASSSLDRDTRTRAFF. The full variable domain, completed using reference TRBV11-3 and TRBJ1-1, is EAGVVQSPRYKIIEKKQPVAFWCNPISGHNTLYWYLQNLGQGPELLIRYENEEAVDDSQLPKDRFSAERLKGVDSTLKIQPAELGDSAVYLCASSSLDRDTRTRAFFGQGTRLTVV.

V is TRBV5-1 and J is TRBJ2-1; 10 nucleotides line up with TRBD2. This CDR3 is built from 15 residues. CDR1 and CDR2 (germline): SGHRS, YFSETQ. V shed 0 bases and J 7 bases; nucleotides not matched to a gene: 4. The CDR3 region is CASSLAIAGGNEQFF. CDR3 in DNA: TGCGCCAGCAGCTTGGCGATAGCGGGAGGTAATGAGCAGTTCTTC.

The chain combines TRBV18 with TRBJ1-2, with a possible D match to TRBD1 (6 bases). Germline V gene lookup returns CDR1 KGHSH and CDR2 LQKENI. V was cut by 2 bases and J by 2 bases, with 12 bases left in between. This CDR3 contains 15 residues. The CDR3 nucleotides read TGTGCCAGCTCACCATCTCAGGACAGCAACTATGGCTACACCTTC. The encoded protein is CASSPSQDSNYGYTF.

This clone was seen just once. The chain combines TRBV3-1 (or the pseudogene TRBV3-2) with TRBJ2-7; TRBD1 matches at 10 bases. Per germline, CDR1 LGHDT and CDR2 YNNKEL (reference sequence). V trimming: 2 bases; J trimming: 6 bases; junction bases outside the gene matches: 4. The CDR3 is 14 amino acids. DNA of the CDR3: TGTGCCAGCAGCCAACTCGACAGGGGGCTCGAGCAGTACTTC. Translated: CASSQLDRGLEQYF.

The J gene is TRBJ2-7, the V gene TRBV4-1; 11 nucleotides match TRBD2. The V segment lost 1 base and the J segment 1 base; nucleotides outside the gene matches: 9. CDR3 length equals 18 residues. Germline assignment: CDR1 MGHRA and CDR2 YSYEKL. The CDR3 DNA reads TGCGCCAGCAGCCAAGTTGTGACGCGGACTAGCGGGTCCTACGAGCAGTACTTC. Amino acids: CASSQVVTRTSGSYEQYF.

The chain joins TRBV30 to TRBJ2-1, with 10 bases identical to TRBD2. The CDR3 length is 14 residues. Germline V gene sequence: CDR1 GTSNPN, CDR2 SVGIG (reference sequence). The V gene end was trimmed by 2 bases and the J gene end by 8 bases; junction bases not matched to a gene: 6. The chain's CDR3 is CAWSPGLAGDEQFF. The CDR3, as DNA: TGTGCCTGGAGTCCTGGGCTAGCGGGAGATGAGCAGTTCTTC.

The chain carries TRBV5-4 and TRBJ2-7, with 8 bases identical to TRBD1. After removal of 4 bases from V and 2 bases from J, the junction contained 5 bases not matched to a gene. This CDR3 region has 14 residues. Germline CDR1 reads SGHNT; CDR2 reads YYREEE (reference sequence). CDR3 coding DNA: TGTGCCAGCAGCCCCGGGACAGGTCCCTACGAGCAGTACTTC. It translates to CASSPGTGPYEQYF.

CDR3: CASSRFNEQFF. Written as DNA, the CDR3 is TGTGCCAGCAGTCGGTTTAATGAGCAGTTCTTC. V gene TRBV9 combines with J gene TRBJ2-1, with no clear D. Between the trimmed V and J ends, which lost 5 bases and 7 bases, there was a span of 7 bases. CDR3 size: 11 residues. Germline V gene lookup returns CDR1 SGDLS and CDR2 YYNGEE.

This clone came up once. CDR3 coding DNA: TGTGCCAGCAGCAAAGAGCTGAGTGGGCACCGGCCAGGGGGAGAGACCCAGTACTTC. It codes for CASSKELSGHRPGGETQYF. The rearrangement joins TRBV21-1 to TRBJ2-5; the table's TRBD1 call for D was not verified on the DNA. TRBV21-1 is annotated as a pseudogene. The CDR3 has 19 amino acids.